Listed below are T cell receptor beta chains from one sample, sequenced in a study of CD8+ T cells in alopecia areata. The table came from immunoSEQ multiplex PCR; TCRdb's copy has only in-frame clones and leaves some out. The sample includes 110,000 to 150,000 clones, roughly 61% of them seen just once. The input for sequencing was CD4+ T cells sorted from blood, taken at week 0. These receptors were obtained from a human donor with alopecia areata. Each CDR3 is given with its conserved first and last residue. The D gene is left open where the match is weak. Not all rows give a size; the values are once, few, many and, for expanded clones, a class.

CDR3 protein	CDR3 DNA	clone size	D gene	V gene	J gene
CASSVGIATGSETQYF	TGTGCCAGCAGCGTAGGGATCGCGACAGGGTCGGAGACCCAGTACTTC	-	TRBD1	TRBV9	TRBJ2-5
CASSPPGTGTYEQYF	TGTGCCAGCAGTCCCCCCGGGACAGGTACCTACGAGCAGTACTTC	-	TRBD1	TRBV28	TRBJ2-7
CAISGQGIGTDTQYF	TGTGCCATCAGTGGGCAGGGAATTGGCACAGATACGCAGTATTTT	-	-	TRBV10-3	TRBJ2-3
CASSVRDRGYNEQFF	TGTGCCAGCAGCGTCAGGGACAGGGGGTACAATGAGCAGTTCTTC	few	TRBD1	TRBV9	TRBJ2-1
CASSRGNRDYGYTF	TGTGCCAGCTCACGAGGGAACAGGGACTATGGCTACACCTTC	once	-	TRBV18	TRBJ1-2
CASSLARTSGPQYF	TGTGCCAGCAGCTTAGCGCGGACTAGCGGGCCTCAGTACTTC	-	TRBD2	TRBV7-2	TRBJ2-5
CASSSGATAGANVLTF	TGCGCCAGCAGCTCGGGAGCTACGGCCGGGGCCAACGTCCTGACTTTC	-	-	TRBV5-1	TRBJ2-6
CASSSVGDQETQYF	TGCGCCAGCAGCTCCGTCGGGGACCAAGAGACCCAGTACTTC	-	-	TRBV5-1	TRBJ2-5
CSTSGGTEAFF	TGCAGCACCTCAGGGGGCACTGAAGCTTTCTTT	-	TRBD1	TRBV29-1	TRBJ1-1
CSAVVPAVDGYTF	TGCAGCGCCGTCGTTCCTGCCGTGGATGGCTACACCTTC	-	-	TRBV29-1	TRBJ1-2
CATAGIIQETQYF	TGTGCCACCGCCGGGATTATACAAGAGACCCAGTACTTC	-	-	TRBV18	TRBJ2-5
CSASSDRGYTF	TGCAGTGCTAGTTCGGACAGAGGCTACACCTTC	-	-	TRBV20-1	TRBJ1-2
CASSPLGNANNEQFF	TGTGCCAGCAGCCCCCTCGGTAACGCCAACAATGAGCAGTTCTTC	few	-	TRBV6-6	TRBJ2-1
CASNWLSTGSYNEQFF	TGTGCCAGCAACTGGCTGAGCACGGGTTCCTACAATGAGCAGTTCTTC	few	-	TRBV7-9	TRBJ2-1
CASSSQTRDWMISYNEQFF	TGTGCCAGCAGCTCGCAAACCCGGGACTGGATGATCTCCTACAATGAGCAGTTCTTC	once	-	TRBV7-9	TRBJ2-1
CSVEVVGGGGYTF	TGCAGCGTTGAAGTTGTTGGAGGTGGTGGCTACACCTTC	-	-	TRBV29-1	TRBJ1-2
CASSYSGGNPYEQYF	TGTGCCAGCAGCTACAGCGGGGGCAATCCCTACGAGCAGTACTTC	-	TRBD2	TRBV11-3	TRBJ2-7
CASSPSGGEQYF	TGCGCCAGCAGCCCCTCCGGGGGCGAGCAGTACTTC	-	-	TRBV4-3	TRBJ2-7
CASSLWGSSSYNEQFF	TGTGCCAGCAGTTTATGGGGGTCTAGCTCCTACAATGAGCAGTTCTTC	-	-	TRBV27	TRBJ2-1
CAWTREQGHGYTF	TGTGCCTGGACAAGGGAGCAGGGACATGGCTACACCTTC	once	-	TRBV30	TRBJ1-2
CASSYSRDRGRGYTF	TGTGCCAGCAGTTACAGTCGGGACAGGGGGCGAGGCTACACCTTC	-	TRBD1	TRBV6-5	TRBJ1-2
CASSLTHAYEQYF	TGTGCCAGCAGCTTGACCCACGCCTACGAGCAGTACTTC	-	-	TRBV5-4	TRBJ2-7
CASSLVGGTNTGELFF	TGTGCCAGCAGCTTAGTAGGGGGCACGAACACCGGGGAGCTGTTTTTT	few	TRBD1	TRBV11-2	TRBJ2-2
CASSQDPGTGETQYF	TGCGCCAGCAGCCAAGATCCTGGGACCGGAGAGACCCAGTACTTC	few	-	TRBV4-3	TRBJ2-5